This T cell receptor (beta chain) was captured by sequencing in a study of blood T cell repertoires in COVID-19 (dated by TCRdb to about 2020). Background for the entire study: The collaborator samples originated in the United States, Italy and Spain and spanned the acute and convalescent phases of COVID-19. Where available, HLA class I and class II types were obtained from metadata supplied by the sample provider rather than from assay-based typing. The prospective study material was composed of cDNA or gDNA derived from T cells, B-cell-depleted T cells, or PBMCs. The repertoires were made available in a free public database intended to serve as a resource for research on the immune response to SARS-CoV-2. Deeply sampled blood TCRbeta repertoires from subjects exposed to, actively infected with, or recovered from COVID-19 were included in the dataset. Sample metadata almost always included a de-identified subject ID, COVID-19 status, age in years and sex. The samples were drawn from two sources: the first 160 participants of the ongoing ImmuneRACE study, and 1,200 or so subjects contributed by 6 global collaborators.

From the cysteine through the phenylalanine, the CDR3 covers 13 amino acids. Of all the DNA, just the CDR3 is kept, 39 bases in frame from base 1. CDR1 and CDR2 were assigned from the germline V gene (reference sequence) as SEHNR and FQNEAQ. V and J lose 5 bases and 4 bases, and a span of 11 bases separates them. What the study reported, not specific to this receptor: How much clinical and demographic metadata was included differed by source and by participant, and the metadata was provided uncurated.

One collaborating source in Seattle enrolled patients while the patients were actively infected and followed the patients over time throughout the course of disease. Each collaborating institution followed its own protocols to collect whole blood in K2EDTA tubes. For TCRbeta analysis, collaborators shipped samples as frozen whole blood, isolated PBMCs, or DNA extracted from either of those sample types. Concerning this clone itself: No cognate antigen has been identified for it. No quality values exist for individual bases; no much larger clone is one base distant.

TCRbeta CDR3 regions were amplified from genomic DNA by means of the immunoSEQ Assay, a bias-controlled multiplex PCR. As for the original processing: The number of nucleated cells in each sample was estimated from the amplification of reference gene primers within the assay. To quantify the absolute abundance of each unique TCRbeta CDR3 rearrangement, sequence reads were collapsed and filtered. For each sample, productive Simpson clonality was calculated by taking the square root of Simpson's diversity index across productive rearrangements. TCRdb obtained this table from immuneACCESS and retained in-frame rearrangements with V and J assigned. These tables miss some clones; where compared with another copy, unresolved V genes account for less than half of the shortfall, and the remainder is unexplained. The V and J calls and the clone size are those of that table, but D and trimming were determined from the DNA. This sample is represented by some 390,000 clones; approximately 89% of them were singletons. About 2.5% of the sample lies in the top ten.

The sample comprised peripheral blood. The chain couples TRBV7-9 to TRBJ1-1; the D gene lacks a confident call. This TCR was sampled from a woman aged 55-69 years with COVID-19, enrolled during active disease. The CDR3 reads CASSLLASTEAFF. The DNA sequence is given as TGTGCCAGCAGCCTCTTAGCGAGCACTGAAGCTTTCTTT.